The present entry profiles one T cell receptor (beta chain) with its context. Antigen unknown. This clone may be a read error of a much larger clone one base away. This CDR3 has 16 amino acids. Germline V gene sequence: CDR1 SGHAT, CDR2 FQNNGV. Trimming removed 0 bases from V and 0 bases from J, with 9 bases in between. This sample was taken from a study of T cell repertoires in cytomegalovirus infection. As for the study in general: Public TCR beta signatures marked donors with CMV infection and the matching HLA. Study results and limitations: HLA-C-restricted CMV-specific TCR beta clonotypes were dominant in the ex vivo response. Using cumulative public TCR beta family frequency, the authors identified those who carried CMV together with the relevant HLA.

TCRdb used MiXCR to reprocess the reads, holding one entry per CDR3 protein. The table includes approximately 250,000 distinct CDR3 sequences, approximately 9.1% detected once. The gene calls are TRBV11-2 and TRBJ1-3, with unresolved D. The TCR comes from a human donor in good health (CMV status not recorded). Some clones in this sample may be carry-over from other donors' samples. The sequencing input was PBMCs. CDR3 residues: CASSLEDPRSGNTIYF. The CDR3 nucleotides are TGTGCCAGCAGCTTAGAGGACCCCCGCTCTGGAAACACCATATATTTT.